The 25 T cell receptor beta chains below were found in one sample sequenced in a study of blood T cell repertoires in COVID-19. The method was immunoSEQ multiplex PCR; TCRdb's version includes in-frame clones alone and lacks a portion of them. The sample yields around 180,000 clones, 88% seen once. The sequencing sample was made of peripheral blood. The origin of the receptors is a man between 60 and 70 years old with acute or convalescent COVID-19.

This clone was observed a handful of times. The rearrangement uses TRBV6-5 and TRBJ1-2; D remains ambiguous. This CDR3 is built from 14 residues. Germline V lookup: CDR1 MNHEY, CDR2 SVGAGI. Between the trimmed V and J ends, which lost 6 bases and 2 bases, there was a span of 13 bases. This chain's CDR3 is CASRANPVNYGYTF. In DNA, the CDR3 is TGTGCCAGCAGGGCAAACCCCGTCAACTATGGCTACACCTTC.

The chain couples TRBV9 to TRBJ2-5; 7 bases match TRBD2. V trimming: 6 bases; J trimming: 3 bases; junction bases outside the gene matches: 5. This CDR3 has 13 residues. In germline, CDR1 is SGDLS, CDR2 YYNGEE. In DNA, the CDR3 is TGTGCCAGCACCTTCAGCGGGGAAGAGACCCAGTACTTC. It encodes CASTFSGEETQYF. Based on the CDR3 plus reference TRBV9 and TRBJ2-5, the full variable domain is DSGVTQTPKHLITATGQRVTLRCSPRSGDLSVYWYQQSLDQGLQFLIQYYNGEERAKGNILERFSAQQFPDLHSELNLSSLELGDSALYFCASTFSGEETQYFGPGTRLLVL.

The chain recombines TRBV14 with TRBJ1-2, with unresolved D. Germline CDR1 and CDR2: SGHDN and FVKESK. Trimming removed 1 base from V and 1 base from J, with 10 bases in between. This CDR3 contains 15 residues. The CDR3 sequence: CASSQVSGLNYGYTF. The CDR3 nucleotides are TGTGCCAGCAGCCAAGTTTCAGGACTTAACTATGGCTACACCTTC.

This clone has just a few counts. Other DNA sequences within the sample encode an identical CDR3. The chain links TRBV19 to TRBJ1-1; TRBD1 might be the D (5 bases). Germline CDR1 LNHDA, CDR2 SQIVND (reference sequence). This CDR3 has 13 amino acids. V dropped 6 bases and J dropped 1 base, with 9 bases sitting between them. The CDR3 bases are TGTGCCAGTAGCCCCGGACAGAACACTGAAGCTTTCTTT. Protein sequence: CASSPGQNTEAFF.

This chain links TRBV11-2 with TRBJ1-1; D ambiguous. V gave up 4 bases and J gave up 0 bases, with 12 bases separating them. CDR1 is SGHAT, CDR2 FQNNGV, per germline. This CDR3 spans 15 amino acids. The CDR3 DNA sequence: TGTGCCAGCAGCTCACTAGTGGGCATGAACACTGAAGCTTTCTTT. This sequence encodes CASSSLVGMNTEAFF.

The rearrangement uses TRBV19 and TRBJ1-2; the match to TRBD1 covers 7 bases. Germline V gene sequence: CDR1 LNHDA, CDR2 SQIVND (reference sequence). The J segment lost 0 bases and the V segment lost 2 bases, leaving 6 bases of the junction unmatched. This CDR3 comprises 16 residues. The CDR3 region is CASSIKGDSTNYGYTF. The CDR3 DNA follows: TGTGCCAGTAGTATAAAGGGGGACAGTACTAACTATGGCTACACCTTC. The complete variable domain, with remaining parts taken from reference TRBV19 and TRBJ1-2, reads DGGITQSPKYLFRKEGQNVTLSCEQNLNHDAMYWYRQDPGQGLRLIYYSQIVNDFQKGDIAEGYSVSREKKESFPLTVTSAQKNPTAFYLCASSIKGDSTNYGYTFGSGTRLTVV.

DNA for the CDR3: TGTGCCAGCAGCTTCCTGACAGGGACTGAAGCTTTCTTT. This encodes CASSFLTGTEAFF. The chain recombines TRBV7-2 with TRBJ1-1, with 7 positions matching TRBD1. V was pared by 3 bases and J by 5 bases, with 3 bases of the junction left unmatched. The CDR3 is made up of 13 amino acids. Per germline, CDR1 SGHTA and CDR2 FQGNSA.

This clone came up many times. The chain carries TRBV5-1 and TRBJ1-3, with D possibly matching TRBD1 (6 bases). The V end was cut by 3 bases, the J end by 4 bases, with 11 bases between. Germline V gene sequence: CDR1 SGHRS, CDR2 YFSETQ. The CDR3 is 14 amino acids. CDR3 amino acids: CASSSGDDGNTIYF. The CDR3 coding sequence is TGCGCCAGCAGCTCAGGGGACGACGGAAACACCATATATTTT.

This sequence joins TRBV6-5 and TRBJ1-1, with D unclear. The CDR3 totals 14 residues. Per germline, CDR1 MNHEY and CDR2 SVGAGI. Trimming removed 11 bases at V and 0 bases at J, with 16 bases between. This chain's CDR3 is CACLGQAMNTEAFF. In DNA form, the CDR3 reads TGTGCCTGTTTAGGCCAGGCCATGAACACTGAAGCTTTCTTT.

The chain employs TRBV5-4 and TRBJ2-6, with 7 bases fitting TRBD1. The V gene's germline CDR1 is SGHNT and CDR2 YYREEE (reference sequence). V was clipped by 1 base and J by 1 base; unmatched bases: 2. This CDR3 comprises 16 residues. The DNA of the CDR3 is TGTGCCAGCAGCTTGAAGACAGGGTCTGGGGCCAACGTCCTGACTTTC. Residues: CASSLKTGSGANVLTF.

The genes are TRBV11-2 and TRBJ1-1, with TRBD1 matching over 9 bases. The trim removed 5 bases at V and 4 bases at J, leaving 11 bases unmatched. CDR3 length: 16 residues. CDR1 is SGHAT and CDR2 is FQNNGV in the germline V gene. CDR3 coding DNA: TGTGCCAGCAGCAGCGGACAGGGGTCCTTTCGCACTGAAGCTTTCTTT. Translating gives CASSSGQGSFRTEAFF.

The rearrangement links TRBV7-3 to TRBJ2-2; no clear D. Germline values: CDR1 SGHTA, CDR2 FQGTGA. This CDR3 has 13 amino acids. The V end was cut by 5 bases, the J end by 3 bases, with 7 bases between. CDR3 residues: CASSPRDTGELFF. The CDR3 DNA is TGTGCCAGCAGCCCCCGGGACACCGGGGAGCTGTTTTTT. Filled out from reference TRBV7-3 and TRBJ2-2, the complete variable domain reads GAGVSQTPSNKVTEKGKYVELRCDPISGHTALYWYRQSLGQGPEFLIYFQGTGAADDSGLPNDRFFAVRPEGSVSTLKIQRTERGDSAVYLCASSPRDTGELFFGEGSRLTVL.

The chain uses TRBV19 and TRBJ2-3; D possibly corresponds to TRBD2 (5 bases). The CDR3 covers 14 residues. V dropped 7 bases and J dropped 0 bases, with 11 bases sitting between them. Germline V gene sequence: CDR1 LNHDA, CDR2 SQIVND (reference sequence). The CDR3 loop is CASTPDSSTDTQYF. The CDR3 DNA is TGTGCCAGTACCCCGGACTCGAGCACAGATACGCAGTATTTT.

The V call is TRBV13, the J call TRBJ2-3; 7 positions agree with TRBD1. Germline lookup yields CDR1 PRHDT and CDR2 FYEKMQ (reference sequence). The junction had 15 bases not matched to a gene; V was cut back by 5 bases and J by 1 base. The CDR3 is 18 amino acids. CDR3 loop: CASSHTKFTGVRTDTQYF. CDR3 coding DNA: TGTGCCAGCAGCCATACGAAATTCACAGGGGTACGCACAGATACGCAGTATTTT.

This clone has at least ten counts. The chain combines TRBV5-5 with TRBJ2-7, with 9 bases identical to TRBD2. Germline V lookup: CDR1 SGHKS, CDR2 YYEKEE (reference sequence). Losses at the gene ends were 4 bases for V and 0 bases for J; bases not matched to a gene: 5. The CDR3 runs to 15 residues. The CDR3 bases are TGTGCCAGCAGCGCTTCTAGCGGGATCTCCTACGAGCAGTACTTC. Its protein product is CASSASSGISYEQYF.

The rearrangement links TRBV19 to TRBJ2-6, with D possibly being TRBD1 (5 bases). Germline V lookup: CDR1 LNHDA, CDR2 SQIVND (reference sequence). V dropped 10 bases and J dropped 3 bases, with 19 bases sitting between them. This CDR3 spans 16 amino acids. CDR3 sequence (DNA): TGTGCCACCAAAGGGGCAGGGTGGTTTGGGGCCAACGTCCTGACTTTC. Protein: CATKGAGWFGANVLTF.

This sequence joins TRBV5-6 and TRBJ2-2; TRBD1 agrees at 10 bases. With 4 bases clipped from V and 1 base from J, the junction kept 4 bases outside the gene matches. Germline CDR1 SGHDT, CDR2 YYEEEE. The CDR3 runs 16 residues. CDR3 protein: CASSPDRGWNTGELFF. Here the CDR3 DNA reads TGTGCCAGCAGCCCGGACAGGGGGTGGAACACCGGGGAGCTGTTTTTT.

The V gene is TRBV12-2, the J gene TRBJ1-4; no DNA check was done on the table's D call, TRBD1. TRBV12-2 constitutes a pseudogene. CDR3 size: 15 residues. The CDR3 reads CASRLARTGNEKLFF. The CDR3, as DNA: TGTGCAAGTCGCTTAGCCCGGACAGGAAATGAAAAACTGTTTTTT.

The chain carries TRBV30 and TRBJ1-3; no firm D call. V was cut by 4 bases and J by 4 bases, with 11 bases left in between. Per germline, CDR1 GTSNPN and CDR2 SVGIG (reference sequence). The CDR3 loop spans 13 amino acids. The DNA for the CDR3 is TGTGCCTGGATGCCGGGGTTCGGAAACACCATATATTTT. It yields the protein CAWMPGFGNTIYF. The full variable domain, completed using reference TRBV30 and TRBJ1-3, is SQTIHQWPATLVQPVGSPLSLECTVEGTSNPNLYWYRQAAGRGLQLLFYSVGIGQISSEVPQNLSASRPQDRQFILSSKKLLLSDSGFYLCAWMPGFGNTIYFGEGSWLTVV.

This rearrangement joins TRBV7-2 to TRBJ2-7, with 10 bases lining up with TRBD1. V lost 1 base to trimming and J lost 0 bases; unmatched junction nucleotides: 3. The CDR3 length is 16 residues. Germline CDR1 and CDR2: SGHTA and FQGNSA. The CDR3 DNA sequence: TGTGCCAGCAGCTTAGTGGGACAGGGGCCCTCCTACGAGCAGTACTTC. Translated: CASSLVGQGPSYEQYF.

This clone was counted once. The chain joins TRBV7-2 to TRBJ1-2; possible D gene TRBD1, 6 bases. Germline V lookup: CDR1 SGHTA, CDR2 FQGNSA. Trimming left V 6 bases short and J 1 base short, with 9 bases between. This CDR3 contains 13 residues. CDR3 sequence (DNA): TGTGCCAGCAGTAGGGGGTTTAACTATGGCTACACCTTC. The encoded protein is CASSRGFNYGYTF.

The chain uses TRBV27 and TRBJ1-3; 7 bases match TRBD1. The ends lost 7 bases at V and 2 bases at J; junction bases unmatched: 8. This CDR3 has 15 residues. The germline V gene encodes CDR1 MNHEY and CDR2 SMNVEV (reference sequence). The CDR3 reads CASKNTGVTGNTIYF. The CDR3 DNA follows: TGTGCCAGCAAAAATACAGGGGTAACTGGAAACACCATATATTTT.

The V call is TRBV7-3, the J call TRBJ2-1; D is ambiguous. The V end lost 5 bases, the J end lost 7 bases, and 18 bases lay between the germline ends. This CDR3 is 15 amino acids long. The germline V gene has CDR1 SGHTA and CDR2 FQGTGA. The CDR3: CASSPPGGARNEQFF. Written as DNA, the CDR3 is TGTGCCAGCAGCCCCCCTGGCGGAGCTCGGAATGAGCAGTTCTTC.

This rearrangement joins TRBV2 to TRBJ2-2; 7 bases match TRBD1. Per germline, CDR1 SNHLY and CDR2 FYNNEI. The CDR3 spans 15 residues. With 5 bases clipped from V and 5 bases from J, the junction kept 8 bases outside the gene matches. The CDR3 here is CASSLTTGKTGELFF. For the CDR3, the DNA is TGTGCCAGCAGTCTTACGACAGGGAAAACCGGGGAGCTGTTTTTT.

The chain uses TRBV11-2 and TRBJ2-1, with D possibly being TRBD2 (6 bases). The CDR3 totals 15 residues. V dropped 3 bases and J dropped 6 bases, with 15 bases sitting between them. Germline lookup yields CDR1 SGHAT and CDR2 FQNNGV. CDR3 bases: TGTGCCAGCAGCTTGACAGCGGCGGGGTTCAATGAGCAGTTCTTC. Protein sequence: CASSLTAAGFNEQFF. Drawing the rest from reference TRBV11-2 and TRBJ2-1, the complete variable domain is EAGVAQSPRYKIIEKRQSVAFWCNPISGHATLYWYQQILGQGPKLLIQFQNNGVVDDSQLPKDRFSAERLKGVDSTLKIQPAKLEDSAVYLCASSLTAAGFNEQFFGPGTRLTVL.